The 8 T cell receptor beta chains below were found in one sample sequenced in a study of T cell changes during pregnancy in multiple sclerosis. Here immunoSEQ multiplex PCR was the method, and the copy in TCRdb shows in-frame clones only, minus some. Here the sample spans over 60,000 clones, roughly nine tenths being singletons. Sample: CD4+ T cells from peripheral blood mononuclear cells, taken in the third trimester of pregnancy. The receptors derive from a female donor in good health, enrolled as a control in a pregnancy study.

The rearrangement uses TRBV7-9 and TRBJ2-7, with D unresolved. The V end was cut by 2 bases, the J end by 9 bases, with 11 bases between. The CDR3 is made up of 12 amino acids. Germline assignment: CDR1 SEHNR and CDR2 FQNEAQ (reference sequence). The CDR3 sequence is CASSLSRKGQYF. The CDR3, as DNA: TGTGCCAGCAGCTTAAGCAGGAAAGGGCAGTACTTC.

The V call is TRBV11-2, the J call TRBJ1-5; 8 bases agree with TRBD1. The germline V gene encodes CDR1 SGHAT and CDR2 FQNNGV. V lost 5 bases and J lost 0; bases outside the gene matches: 6. The CDR3 contains 16 residues. The CDR3, as DNA: TGTGCCAGCAGCCCCGGACAGGGTTATAGCAATCAGCCCCAGCATTTT. It codes for CASSPGQGYSNQPQHF.

This chain joins TRBV30 and TRBJ1-2; 8 bases align to TRBD1. The V and J ends lost 5 bases and 1 base, in that order; junction bases with no gene match: 3. From germline, CDR1 is GTSNPN and CDR2 SVGIG (reference sequence). The CDR3 is 13 amino acids. CDR3 coding DNA: TGTGCCTGGGGACAGGGACTTAACTATGGCTACACCTTC. Encoded protein: CAWGQGLNYGYTF.

V usage is TRBV6-4 and J usage is TRBJ2-3, with 10 bases identical to TRBD2. After removal of 4 bases from V and 7 bases from J, the junction contained 8 bases not matched to a gene. The germline gives CDR1 MRHNA, CDR2 SNTAGT. The length of the CDR3 is 15 residues. The CDR3 region has the DNA TGTGCCAGCAGTGTTGAGCTAGCGGGGGAAAATACGCAGTATTTT. It codes for CASSVELAGENTQYF.

The chain links TRBV18 to TRBJ2-3; 10 bases fit TRBD1. The CDR3 has 18 amino acids. The germline V gene has CDR1 KGHSH and CDR2 LQKENI. Trimming cost V 1 base and J 3 bases; bases outside gene matches: 10. The CDR3 region is CASSPQDRGGFFTDTQYF. The CDR3 DNA is TGTGCCAGCTCACCACAGGACAGGGGGGGTTTTTTTACAGATACGCAGTATTTT.

The V gene is TRBV7-2, the J gene TRBJ2-7, with TRBD2 matching 11 bases. The CDR3 extends over 14 amino acids. V dropped 4 bases and J dropped 6; count of bases not matched to a gene: 5. Germline V gene data show CDR1 as SGHTA and CDR2 as FQGNSA. CDR3: CASSSGLAGVEQYF. In DNA form, the CDR3 reads TGTGCCAGCAGCTCAGGACTAGCGGGCGTCGAGCAGTACTTC.

This clone was detected only once. V gene TRBV7-2 combines with J gene TRBJ1-2; 8 positions match TRBD1. Germline V gene data show CDR1 as SGHTA and CDR2 as FQGNSA. V was pared by 5 bases and J by 6 bases, with 8 bases of the junction left unmatched. CDR3 length: 14 amino acids. The CDR3 DNA sequence: TGTGCCAGCAGCCCACAGGGGGTCTTTGATGGCTACACCTTC. It encodes CASSPQGVFDGYTF.

V is TRBV30 and J is TRBJ1-4, with TRBD1 as a possible D gene (6 bases). CDR1 is GTSNPN, CDR2 SVGIG, per germline (reference sequence). V was trimmed by 0 bases and J by 7 bases, leaving 12 bases between them. The CDR3 runs to 14 residues. The CDR3 loop reads CAWSVNTGPEKLFF. In DNA form, the CDR3 reads TGTGCCTGGAGTGTAAACACAGGGCCTGAAAAACTGTTTTTT.